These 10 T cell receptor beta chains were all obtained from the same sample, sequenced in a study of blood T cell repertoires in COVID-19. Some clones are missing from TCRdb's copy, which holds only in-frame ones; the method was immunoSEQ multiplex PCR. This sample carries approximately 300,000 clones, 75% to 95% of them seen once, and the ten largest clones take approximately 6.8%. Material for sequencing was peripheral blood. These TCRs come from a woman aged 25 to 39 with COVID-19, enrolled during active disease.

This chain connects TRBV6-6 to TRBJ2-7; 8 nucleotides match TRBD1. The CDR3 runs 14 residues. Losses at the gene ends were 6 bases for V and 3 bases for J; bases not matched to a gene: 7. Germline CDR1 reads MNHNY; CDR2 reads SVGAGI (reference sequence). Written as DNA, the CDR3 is TGTGCCAGCAGGCTCTCAACAGGGGGCTACGAGCAGTACTTC. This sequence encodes CASRLSTGGYEQYF.

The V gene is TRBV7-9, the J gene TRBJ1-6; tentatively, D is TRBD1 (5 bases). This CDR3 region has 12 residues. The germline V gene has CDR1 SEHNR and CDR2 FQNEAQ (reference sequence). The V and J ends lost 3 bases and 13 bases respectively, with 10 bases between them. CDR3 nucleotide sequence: TGTGCCAGCAGCTTTTCGGGGGACCCCCTCCACTTT. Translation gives CASSFSGDPLHF.

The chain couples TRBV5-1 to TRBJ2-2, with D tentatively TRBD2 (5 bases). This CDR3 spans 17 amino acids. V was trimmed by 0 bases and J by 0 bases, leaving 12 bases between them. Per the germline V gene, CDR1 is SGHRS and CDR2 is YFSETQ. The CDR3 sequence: CASSLVPLAANTGELFF. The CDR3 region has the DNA TGCGCCAGCAGCTTGGTCCCGCTAGCAGCGAACACCGGGGAGCTGTTTTTT.

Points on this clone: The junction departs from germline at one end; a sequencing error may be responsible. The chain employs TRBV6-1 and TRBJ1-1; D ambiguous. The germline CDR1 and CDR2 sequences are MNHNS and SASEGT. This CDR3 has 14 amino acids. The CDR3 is CASSEGDTNTEAFF. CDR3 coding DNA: TGTGCCAGCAGCGAAGGTGACACGAACACTGAAGCTTTCTTT.

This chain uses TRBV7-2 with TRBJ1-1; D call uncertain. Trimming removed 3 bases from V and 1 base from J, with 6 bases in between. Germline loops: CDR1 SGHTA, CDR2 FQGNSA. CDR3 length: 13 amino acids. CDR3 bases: TGTGCCAGCAGCTTGGCAAGGAACACTGAAGCTTTCTTT. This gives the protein CASSLARNTEAFF.

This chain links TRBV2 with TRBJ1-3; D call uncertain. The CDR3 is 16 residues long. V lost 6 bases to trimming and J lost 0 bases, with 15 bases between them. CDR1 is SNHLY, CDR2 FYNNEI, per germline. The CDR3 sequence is CASSQPFEYSGNTIYF. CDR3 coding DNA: TGTGCCAGCAGCCAACCTTTTGAGTACTCTGGAAACACCATATATTTT.

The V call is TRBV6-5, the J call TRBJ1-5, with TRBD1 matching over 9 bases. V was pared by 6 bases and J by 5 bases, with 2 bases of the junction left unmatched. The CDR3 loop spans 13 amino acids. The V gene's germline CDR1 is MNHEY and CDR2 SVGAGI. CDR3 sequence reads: CASSRTGDQPQHF. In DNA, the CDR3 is TGTGCCAGCAGCCGGACAGGGGATCAGCCCCAGCATTTT.

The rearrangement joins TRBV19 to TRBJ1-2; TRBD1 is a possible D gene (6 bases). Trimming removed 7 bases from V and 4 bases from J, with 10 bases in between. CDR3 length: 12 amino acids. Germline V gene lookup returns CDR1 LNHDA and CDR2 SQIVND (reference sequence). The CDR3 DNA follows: TGTGCCAGTACAGGGGTCGGCTATGGCTACACCTTC. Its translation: CASTGVGYGYTF.

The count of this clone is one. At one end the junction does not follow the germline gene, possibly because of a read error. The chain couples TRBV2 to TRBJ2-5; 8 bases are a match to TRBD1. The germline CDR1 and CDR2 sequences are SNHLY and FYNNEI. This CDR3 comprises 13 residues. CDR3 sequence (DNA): TGTGCCACATCGCAGGGGGCGCAAGCGACCCAGTACTTC. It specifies CATSQGAQATQYF.

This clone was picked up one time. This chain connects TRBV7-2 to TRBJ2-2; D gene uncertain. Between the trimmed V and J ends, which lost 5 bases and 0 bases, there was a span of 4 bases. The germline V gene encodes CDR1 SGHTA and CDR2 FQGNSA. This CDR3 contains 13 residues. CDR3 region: CASSPANTGELFF. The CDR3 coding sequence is TGTGCCAGCAGCCCAGCGAACACCGGGGAGCTGTTTTTT.